This section outlines one T cell receptor beta chain sequence together with its context. CDR3 length: 13 amino acids. CDR1 and CDR2 (germline): SGHRS, YFSETQ. V gave up 1 base and J gave up 2 bases, with 6 bases separating them. This record comes from a study of T-cell memory formation after mild COVID-19. Study overall: Among the donors, TCR clusters were largely specific to each donor.

One entry per CDR3 protein results from TCRdb running MiXCR on the 5' RACE reads. The profile shows more than 100,000 distinct CDR3 sequences, approximately 6.3% of them singletons. This TCR was sampled from an adult woman who had mild COVID-19 (a few samples of this study predate the infection). Cell type and time point are not known. The chain has TRBV5-1 and TRBJ2-5, with unresolved D. The sample comprised PBMCs or a T cell subset sorted from them (not recorded which). The CDR3 is CASSLKAQETQYF. For the CDR3, the DNA is TGCGCCAGCAGCTTGAAGGCACAAGAGACCCAGTACTTC.